The 6 T cell receptor beta chains given below trace back to one sample, sequenced in a study of breast tumors, draining lymph nodes, adjacent tissues. TCRdb analysed the multiplex PCR reads with MiXCR anew, one entry per CDR3 protein. The data contain about 170,000 distinct CDR3 sequences, 30% to 35% of them singletons. Samples came from axillary lymph nodes draining the breast cancer. Source material: axillary lymph node tissue. The receptors originated from a female donor with breast cancer. Some clones in this sample may be carry-over from other donors' samples.

This clonotype was observed many times. The CDR3 spells CAISESGLAGARNEQFF. The DNA of the CDR3 is TGTGCCATCAGTGAGTCGGGACTAGCGGGAGCGAGGAATGAGCAGTTCTTC. The V call is TRBV10-3, the J call TRBJ2-1; TRBD2 matches 14 bases. Germline V gene data show CDR1 as ENHRY and CDR2 as SYGVKD. This CDR3 spans 17 amino acids. V trimming: 0 bases; J trimming: 7 bases; junction bases outside the gene matches: 5.

With regard to this clonotype: The CDR3 carries no conserved terminal phenylalanine or tryptophan, so it likely arises from a read error. The DNA is omitted, as the CDR3 cannot be located on it reliably, and the CDR3 follows TCRdb's listing. This chain uses TRBV9 with TRBJ2-5; the table calls TRBD1, which could not be checked here. Termini included, the CDR3 measures 14 amino acids. Germline CDR1 and CDR2: SGDLS and YYNGEE. CDR3 protein: CASSGRQVAETQSP.

CDR3 amino acids: CASSFSLGWDRNYGYTF. The CDR3 DNA follows: TGTGCCAGCAGCTTCAGTCTTGGGTGGGACAGGAACTATGGCTACACCTTC. This chain uses TRBV13 with TRBJ1-2, with TRBD1 identical over 8 bases. The germline CDR1 and CDR2 sequences are PRHDT and FYEKMQ (reference sequence). V was pared by 3 bases and J by 2 bases, with 11 bases of the junction left unmatched. CDR3 length: 17 amino acids.

The rearrangement links TRBV15 to TRBJ2-2, with 14 bases identical to TRBD2. CDR1 LNHNV and CDR2 YYDKDF come from the germline V gene (reference sequence). The CDR3 totals 18 residues. V lost 4 bases and J lost 5; bases outside the gene matches: 9. The CDR3 DNA reads TGTGCCACCAGCAAACCGGGACTAGCGGGAGTAGGGACCGGGGAGCTGTTTTTT. It encodes CATSKPGLAGVGTGELFF.

The chain uses TRBV6-5 and TRBJ1-1, with D perhaps matching TRBD1 (5 bases). Trimming pared 0 bases from V and 5 bases from J, leaving 10 bases between. Germline loops: CDR1 MNHEY, CDR2 SVGAGI. CDR3 length: 14 amino acids. CDR3 nucleotides: TGTGCCAGCAGTTACTCCAGGGCGAGGACTGAAGCTTTCTTT. The encoded protein is CASSYSRARTEAFF.

The chain recombines TRBV18 with TRBJ1-1; TRBD1 is a possible D gene (5 bases). Trimming cost V 0 bases and J 3 bases, with 8 bases left between them. Germline V gives CDR1 KGHSH, CDR2 LQKENI. The CDR3 extends over 14 amino acids. CDR3 bases: TGTGCCAGCTCACCACCCGACAGAGACACTGAAGCTTTCTTT. It codes for CASSPPDRDTEAFF.